This paragraph covers one TCR beta chain sequence. What it binds is unknown. The data were taken from a study of cytomegalovirus exposure and HLA in healthy donors. Everyone who donated was a healthy bone marrow donor. Donors likely had unrecorded immune exposures despite being nominally healthy when sampled. PCR amplification relied on 60 Vbeta primers (plus 13 Jbeta primers). The repertoire was sequenced with immunoSEQ multiplex PCR; TCRdb's copy has only in-frame clones and lacks some. This sample has about 170,000 clones; 82% occur once, and the top ten carry approximately 1.6%. Study-wide results and limits: Among TCR beta chains, those listed as cytomegalovirus-associated numbered fewer than 200. Roughly even sequencing depth across donors was the assumption behind the presence/absence analyses.

Trimming shortened V by 6 bases and J by 2 bases, and 11 bases separated the two germline ends. This CDR3 region has 14 residues. In germline, CDR1 is LNHDA, CDR2 SQIVND (reference sequence). The sample consisted of PBMCs. This clonotype was sampled from a male donor in good health and CMV-seronegative. The rearrangement uses TRBV19 and TRBJ1-3; the D is unclear. This chain's CDR3 is CASSERVTGNTIYF. The CDR3 DNA reads as TGTGCCAGTAGCGAACGGGTAACTGGAAACACCATATATTTT.